This T cell receptor beta chain is drawn from a study of Graves' ophthalmopathy and Graves' hyperthyroidism. TCR beta CDR3 regions were amplified from RNA transcripts. Investigators did first-round RT-PCR with HTBI primers, then second-round multiplex PCR. Each CDR3 protein gets one entry after TCRdb re-called the multiplex PCR reads with MiXCR. Among under 350,000 distinct CDR3 sequences, around a sixth were seen once, and the ten largest hold about 12%. The CDR3 contains 13 residues. This clonotype was recorded at least ten times. Germline and junction disagree at one end, which may indicate a read error.

The clonotype was recovered from an adult man with Graves' ophthalmopathy. The sequenced sample was peripheral blood. The chain is built from TRBV12-3 or TRBV12-4 and TRBJ1-5, with D unclear. CDR3 sequence: CASSLAGNHPQHF. DNA for the CDR3: TGTGCCAGCAGTTTGGCTGGCAATCACCCCCAGCATTTT.